This paragraph reports one T cell receptor (beta chain). Germline lookup yields CDR1 GTSNPN and CDR2 SVGIG (reference sequence). The V gene lost 3 bases and the J gene lost 1 base, with 16 bases spanning the gap. This CDR3 region has 17 residues. This sample is part of a study of OX40 agonist ivuxolimab in advanced cancers. Across the study: Patients assigned to dose escalation were diagnosed with hepatocellular carcinoma, melanoma, renal cell or head and neck cancer.

Repertoires were generated with immunoSEQ multiplex PCR, while TCRdb's copy carries only in-frame clones and drops some. The sample comprises about 58,000 clones, roughly 83% of which are singletons, and less than 4% rests with the top ten. Systemic immunosuppression or autoimmune disease history was grounds to exclude patients. The specimen comprised CD4+ or CD8+ T cells sorted from blood, sampled in a trial of the OX40 agonist ivuxolimab. The chain links TRBV30 to TRBJ2-6; possible D gene TRBD2, 5 bases. This clonotype was sampled from an adult with an advanced solid tumor such as melanoma, head and neck, liver or kidney cancer. CDR3 sequence (DNA): TGTGCCTGGAGAAGAGGGCGCACGAAATCTGGGGCCAACGTCCTGACTTTC. The encoded protein is CAWRRGRTKSGANVLTF.